This T cell receptor beta chain was sequenced for a study of T cell changes during pregnancy in multiple sclerosis. TCRdb keeps only in-frame clones here, not all; method: immunoSEQ multiplex PCR. The table shows about 42,000 clones, with about 90% occurring only once. The CDR3 sequence is 14 residues long. The trim removed 3 bases at V and 2 bases at J, leaving 4 bases unmatched. The V gene's germline CDR1 is SGDLS and CDR2 YYNGEE. The V call is TRBV9, the J call TRBJ1-2; 7 bases map to TRBD1. The clonotype originates from a female donor with multiple sclerosis, enrolled in a pregnancy study. The sample in question was CD4+ T cells from peripheral blood mononuclear cells, obtained after pregnancy. CDR3 in DNA: TGTGCCAGCAGCGCAGGGGGAGGAAACTATGGCTACACCTTC. This gives the protein CASSAGGGNYGYTF.